These T cell receptor beta chains were read from a single sample in a study of blood T cell repertoires in COVID-19. Profiling relied on immunoSEQ multiplex PCR, and the TCRdb table lists in-frame clones only, not all of them. This sample has approximately 250,000 clones, with around 87% found just once. The sample consisted of peripheral blood. The receptors come from a woman aged 55-75 years with COVID-19, enrolled during active disease. The CDR3 runs from the conserved cysteine through the conserved F or W. Fields, in order: V gene, clone size, D gene, J gene, CDR3 protein, CDR3 DNA. A D gene is named only where the DNA matches it firmly. Rows give clone size only sometimes, using once, few, many, or a class for an expanded clone.

>TRBV19|once|NA|TRBJ2-7
CASGSRGEQYF
TGTGCCAGTGGGAGCAGGGGCGAGCAGTACTTC
>TRBV5-4|NA|NA|TRBJ2-1
CASSGLASKEYNEQFF
TGTGCCAGCAGCGGGCTGGCTAGCAAAGAATACAATGAGCAGTTCTTC
>TRBV6-4|NA|NA|TRBJ1-2
CASSDAYRGSYTF
TGTGCCAGCAGTGACGCATACAGAGGGAGCTACACCTTC
>TRBV5-1|NA|TRBD1|TRBJ1-6
CASSSFAGTDSPLHF
TGCGCCAGCAGCTCCTTTGCGGGGACAGATTCACCCCTCCACTTT
>TRBV10-2|once|NA|TRBJ2-7
CASGPIRGYEQYF
TGCGCCAGCGGGCCGATTCGGGGGTACGAGCAGTACTTC
>TRBV7-8|NA|TRBD2|TRBJ2-7
CASSLSGAWTSGSYEQYF
TGTGCCAGCAGCTTAAGTGGGGCGTGGACTAGCGGCTCCTACGAGCAGTACTTC
>TRBV7-9|NA|NA|TRBJ2-1
CASSFSIGRQNNEQFF
TGTGCCAGCAGCTTCTCGATCGGCAGGCAAAACAATGAGCAGTTCTTC
>TRBV19|NA|NA|TRBJ1-1
CASRESGTEAFF
TGTGCCAGTAGGGAGTCGGGCACTGAAGCTTTCTTT
>TRBV9|once|TRBD1|TRBJ1-2
CASSVGGQGIYGYTF
TGTGCCAGCAGCGTAGGGGGACAGGGAATCTATGGCTACACCTTC
>TRBV19|NA|NA|TRBJ1-5
CASRSTIGGRDQPQHF
TGTGCCAGTAGGTCTACCATCGGGGGGAGGGATCAGCCCCAGCATTTT
>TRBV5-1|NA|TRBD1|TRBJ1-2
CASSGGQLDNYGYTF
TGCGCCAGCAGCGGGGGACAGTTAGACAACTATGGCTACACCTTC
>TRBV7-2|NA|TRBD1|TRBJ1-2
CASSINRGAYGYTF
TGTGCCAGCAGCATAAACAGGGGCGCCTATGGCTACACCTTC
>TRBV19|few|NA|TRBJ2-7
CASSIRLGNNGEQYF
TGTGCCAGTAGTATTCGGCTGGGCAATAATGGCGAGCAGTACTTC
>TRBV6-6|NA|TRBD1|TRBJ2-2
CASSYWGQPARELFF
TGTGCCAGCAGTTACTGGGGACAGCCTGCCAGGGAGCTGTTTTTT
>TRBV6-1|NA|TRBD2|TRBJ2-7
CASSAGTSGLFAEQYF
TGTGCCAGCAGTGCCGGGACTAGCGGGTTGTTCGCCGAGCAGTACTTC
>TRBV5-1|NA|TRBD1|TRBJ1-5
CASSLAPTGTGREQPQHF
TGCGCCAGCAGCTTGGCCCCGACCGGGACAGGGAGAGAACAGCCCCAGCATTTT
>TRBV6-2/TRBV6-3|NA|TRBD1|TRBJ2-7
CASSPTPGQGRAYEQYF
TGTGCCAGCAGTCCGACACCCGGACAGGGCCGAGCCTACGAGCAGTACTTC
>TRBV5-4|NA|NA|TRBJ2-2
CASSSVRGGELFF
TGTGCCAGCAGCTCCGTAAGGGGCGGGGAGCTGTTTTTT
>TRBV7-8|NA|TRBD1|TRBJ1-5
CASSGGQGQPQHF
TGTGCCAGCAGCGGGGGACAGGGCCAGCCCCAGCATTTT
>TRBV2|NA|NA|TRBJ2-7
CASSEAGRSDEQYF
TGTGCCAGCAGTGAAGCAGGGAGGAGCGACGAGCAGTACTTC
>TRBV6-1|NA|TRBD1|TRBJ1-2
CASSDDRVSGYTF
TGTGCCAGCAGTGACGACAGGGTTTCTGGCTACACCTTC
>TRBV3-1/TRBV3-2|once|NA|TRBJ2-2
CASSFGGGGELFF
TGTGCCAGCAGTTTCGGGGGTGGCGGGGAGCTGTTTTTT
>TRBV9|NA|TRBD1|TRBJ1-2
CASSPGQGGGYTF
TGTGCCAGCAGCCCGGGACAGGGTGGTGGCTACACCTTC
>TRBV19|NA|TRBD2|TRBJ2-1
CASSIGLAGVYEQFF
TGTGCCAGTAGTATCGGCCTAGCGGGAGTGTATGAGCAGTTCTTC
>TRBV25-1|NA|NA|TRBJ1-6
CASNTSGGKGNSPLHF
TGTGCCAGCAACACCTCGGGAGGGAAGGGCAATTCACCCCTCCACTTT
>TRBV28|NA|NA|TRBJ1-2
CASSLGWNYGYTF
TGTGCCAGCAGTTTAGGCTGGAACTATGGCTACACCTTC
>TRBV5-1|NA|TRBD2|TRBJ2-1
CASNLAGPGLHNEQFF
TGCGCCAGCAACCTAGCGGGCCCCGGTCTGCACAATGAGCAGTTCTTC
>TRBV5-1|NA|NA|TRBJ1-5
CASSLGGSHQPQHF
TGCGCCAGCAGCTTGGGAGGCAGCCATCAGCCCCAGCATTTT
>TRBV5-1|NA|TRBD1|TRBJ2-2
CASSRQGANTGELFF
TGCGCCAGCAGCCGACAGGGGGCCAACACCGGGGAGCTGTTTTTT
>TRBV27|NA|NA|TRBJ1-1
CASSMPYRDTEAFF
TGTGCCAGCAGTATGCCCTACAGGGACACTGAAGCTTTCTTT
>TRBV19|NA|TRBD2|TRBJ2-5
CASSTSGRETQYF
TGTGCCAGTAGTACAAGCGGGAGAGAGACCCAGTACTTC
>TRBV28|NA|NA|TRBJ2-4
CASSSLQLAKNIQYF
TGTGCCAGCAGTTCCCTCCAGTTAGCCAAAAACATTCAGTACTTC
>TRBV24-1|NA|NA|TRBJ1-6
CATSEWDTGICYNSPLHF
TGTGCCACCAGTGAATGGGACACCGGGATTTGCTATAATTCACCCCTCCACTTT
>TRBV5-1|NA|TRBD1|TRBJ2-2
CASSLGQGANTGELFF
TGCGCCAGCAGCTTGGGACAGGGGGCGAACACCGGGGAGCTGTTTTTT
>TRBV9|NA|TRBD2|TRBJ2-1
CASSAGTSGYNEQFF
TGTGCCAGCAGCGCCGGGACTAGCGGTTACAATGAGCAGTTCTTC
>TRBV7-9|NA|NA|TRBJ1-2
CASSLGLAGSFPTF
TGTGCCAGCAGCTTAGGTCTGGCAGGCTCCTTCCCCACCTTC
>TRBV5-4|NA|TRBD2|TRBJ2-1
CASRQGLANNEQFF
TGTGCCAGCCGACAGGGACTAGCAAACAATGAGCAGTTCTTC
>TRBV5-1|NA|TRBD1|TRBJ2-2
CASTLRTGETGELFF
TGCGCCAGCACTCTCCGGACAGGGGAGACCGGGGAGCTGTTTTTT
>TRBV28|NA|NA|TRBJ1-2
CASSLDTYGYTF
TGTGCCAGCAGTTTAGACACCTATGGCTACACCTTC
>TRBV19|NA|NA|TRBJ1-1
CASSMRRTANTEAFF
TGTGCCAGTAGTATGCGAAGGACAGCGAACACTGAAGCTTTCTTT
>TRBV6-6|NA|NA|TRBJ1-1
CASSYSSTEAFF
TGTGCCAGCAGTTACTCGTCGACAGAAGCTTTCTTT
>TRBV3-1/TRBV3-2|NA|NA|TRBJ1-4
CASSPSPGGGEKLFF
TGTGCCAGCAGCCCCAGCCCCGGGGGAGGGGAAAAACTGTTTTTT
>TRBV6-1|NA|NA|TRBJ1-5
CASSDREGFIQPQHF
TGTGCCAGCAGTGACCGGGAGGGTTTCATTCAGCCCCAGCATTTT
>TRBV2|NA|TRBD1|TRBJ1-1
CASSESRQGEAFF
TGTGCCAGCAGTGAAAGCCGACAGGGAGAAGCTTTCTTT
>TRBV28|NA|TRBD2|TRBJ2-1
CASSPAGTSGRYNEQFF
TGTGCCAGCAGTCCCGCCGGGACTAGCGGGAGATACAATGAGCAGTTCTTC
>TRBV7-2|NA|NA|TRBJ2-1
CASSRADEQFF
TGTGCCAGCAGCCGAGCGGATGAGCAGTTCTTC
>TRBV27|NA|NA|TRBJ1-2
CASSLSILALDYGYTF
TGTGCCAGCAGTTTATCGATACTAGCTCTTGACTATGGCTACACCTTC
>TRBV5-1|NA|TRBD1|TRBJ1-5
CASSPTTGGDQPQHF
TGCGCCAGCAGCCCCACCACAGGGGGCGATCAGCCCCAGCATTTT
>TRBV28|NA|NA|TRBJ2-7
CASREGHRYEQYF
TGTGCCAGCAGAGAGGGACACCGCTACGAGCAGTACTTC
>TRBV19|NA|TRBD1|TRBJ2-5
CASSGQETGSRETQYF
TGTGCCAGTAGCGGACAGGAAACTGGGTCAAGGGAGACCCAGTACTTC
>TRBV18|NA|TRBD1|TRBJ2-1
CASSPPGQGASSEQFF
TGTGCCAGCTCACCACCGGGACAGGGGGCTTCTAGTGAGCAGTTCTTC
>TRBV24-1|NA|TRBD2|TRBJ2-1
CATSDETGLAYNEQFF
TGTGCCACCAGTGATGAAACGGGACTAGCTTACAATGAGCAGTTCTTC
>TRBV5-1|NA|TRBD1|TRBJ1-3
CASSLQGSGNTIYF
TGCGCCAGCAGCTTACAGGGGTCCGGAAACACCATATATTTT
>TRBV28|NA|NA|TRBJ2-1
CASRIAPSSYNEQFF
TGTGCCAGCAGGATAGCGCCCAGCTCCTACAATGAGCAGTTCTTC
>TRBV9|NA|NA|TRBJ2-3
CASSGQPSTDTQYF
TGTGCCAGCAGTGGACAGCCTAGCACAGATACGCAGTATTTT
>TRBV28|NA|NA|TRBJ1-5
CASSLRGVNQPQHF
TGTGCCAGCAGTTTACGGGGGGTCAATCAGCCCCAGCATTTT
>TRBV14|NA|TRBD2|TRBJ2-3
CASSRVAGGFGTDTQYF
TGTGCCAGCAGCAGGGTAGCGGGAGGCTTTGGCACAGATACGCAGTATTTT
>TRBV20-1|NA|TRBD1|TRBJ1-2
CSASPQGAWVADGYTF
TGCAGTGCTAGTCCACAGGGGGCTTGGGTTGCTGATGGCTACACCTTC
>TRBV30|NA|TRBD1|TRBJ1-2
CAWSVGDRGGYTF
TGTGCCTGGAGTGTAGGGGACAGGGGTGGCTACACCTTC
>TRBV7-9|NA|TRBD1|TRBJ2-7
CASSLGTGFSYEQYF
TGTGCCAGCAGCTTAGGGACAGGGTTCTCCTACGAGCAGTACTTC